In this sample, the clone carrying this T cell receptor (beta chain) turned up many times. Time point in this sample: newly diagnosed GD, antithyroid drugs for less than 3 months. RNA from PBMCs was the source of the TCR library. These data belong to a study of regulatory T cells in long-lasting Graves disease. Investigators prepared the TCR beta libraries by applying iRepertoire HTBI primers and Arm-PCR of CDR3 regions. Each CDR3 protein gets one entry after TCRdb re-called the multiplex PCR reads with MiXCR. Found here are 600,000 to 650,000 distinct CDR3 sequences, around 17% of them singletons; the top ten hold 15% to 20%. These same data were also listed under a study on T cells in Graves' hyperthyroidism and ophthalmopathy.

This clonotype was sampled from a woman aged 30 to 39 with Graves disease. Source: peripheral blood mononuclear cells (PBMCs), taken at new diagnosis, from a patient treated with antithyroid drugs.

The CDR3 bases are TGCAGTGCCAGACCCGGGACGGTCACTCAGCCCCAGCATTTT. This codes for CSARPGTVTQPQHF. J is TRBJ1-5 and V is TRBV20-1, with TRBD1 as a possible D gene (5 bases). The length of the CDR3 is 14 residues. V lost 6 bases and J lost 6, with 18 bases in between. Germline V gene lookup returns CDR1 DFQATT and CDR2 SNEGSKA (reference sequence).